The 14 T cell receptor beta chains listed next were all sequenced from one sample in a study of cytomegalovirus exposure and HLA in healthy donors. Use of 60 Vbeta and 13 Jbeta primers characterized the PCR. TCRdb keeps only in-frame clones here, not all; method: immunoSEQ multiplex PCR. The sample carries some 120,000 clones, 75% to 90% recorded once. The sample taken for sequencing was PBMCs. The receptors were sampled from a man aged 35 to 55 in good health and CMV-seronegative.

The chain joins TRBV6-1 to TRBJ2-2; TRBD2 matches 7 bases. Germline values: CDR1 MNHNS, CDR2 SASEGT. There are 13 residues in the CDR3. The V segment lost 8 bases and the J segment 5 bases; nucleotides outside the gene matches: 5. The CDR3 here is CASGGGWTGELFF. The CDR3, as DNA: TGTGCCAGCGGGGGGGGTTGGACCGGGGAGCTGTTTTTT.

J is TRBJ2-3 and V is TRBV6-1; D unresolved. The V end was cut by 5 bases, the J end by 6 bases, with 12 bases between. This CDR3 contains 13 residues. CDR1 and CDR2 from the germline V gene are MNHNS and SASEGT. The CDR3 DNA sequence: TGTGCCAGCAGTATATCCCTCCCTGATACGCAGTATTTT. It specifies CASSISLPDTQYF.

Comment on this clone: This sample also contains other DNA sequences that code for the same CDR3. The V gene is TRBV5-1, the J gene TRBJ2-7, with a weak D call TRBD1 (6 bases). Trimming took off 5 bases at V and 2 bases at J, with 8 bases between the two ends. CDR1 SGHRS and CDR2 YFSETQ come from the germline V gene. This CDR3 region has 12 residues. The CDR3 DNA reads as TGCGCCAGCAGTAGGGACACCTACGAGCAGTACTTC. This gives the protein CASSRDTYEQYF.

This clone was found once. The chain uses TRBV7-2 and TRBJ2-5, with 7 bases matching TRBD1. CDR1 is SGHTA, CDR2 FQGNSA, per germline. Trimming took 5 bases from V and 4 from J; bases not matched to a gene: 10. The CDR3 is 15 amino acids. CDR3 amino acids: CASSPRQGLRETQYF. The CDR3, as DNA: TGTGCCAGCAGCCCGAGACAGGGATTGCGAGAGACCCAGTACTTC.

The CDR3, as DNA: TGTGCCAGCAGCCCGAGGGGGCAGGGTAGCCTCTATGGCTACACCTTC. This translates into CASSPRGQGSLYGYTF. The chain links TRBV7-2 to TRBJ1-2, with TRBD1 identical over 7 bases. Per germline, CDR1 SGHTA and CDR2 FQGNSA. Losses at the gene ends were 5 bases for V and 4 bases for J; bases not matched to a gene: 13. The CDR3 contains 16 residues.

This clone appeared a few times. J is TRBJ2-1 and V is TRBV28; D gene uncertain. Trimming took off 2 bases at V and 3 bases at J, with 11 bases between the two ends. This CDR3 has 15 amino acids. Germline values: CDR1 MDHEN, CDR2 SYDVKM. CDR3: CASSLARQVYNEQFF. CDR3 DNA sequence: TGTGCCAGCAGTTTAGCCCGGCAGGTCTACAATGAGCAGTTCTTC.

V and J are TRBV30 and TRBJ2-5; TRBD2 matches at 7 bases. The ends lost 3 bases at V and 5 bases at J; junction bases unmatched: 9. Germline V gene data show CDR1 as GTSNPN and CDR2 as SVGIG (reference sequence). The CDR3 extends over 14 amino acids. CDR3 nucleotides: TGTGCCTGGAGAGGGTGGGAGGGTTACGAGACCCAGTACTTC. Protein: CAWRGWEGYETQYF.

The chain uses TRBV29-1 and TRBJ2-3; no clear D gene. V lost 7 bases to trimming and J lost 6 bases, with 11 bases between them. This CDR3 comprises 11 residues. Germline V gene data show CDR1 as SQVTM and CDR2 as ANQGSEA. DNA for the CDR3: TGCAGCGGTGAGGCGAGGGATACGCAGTATTTT. Translation gives CSGEARDTQYF.

The chain combines TRBV7-4 with TRBJ1-5, with 7 bases lining up with TRBD1. The CDR3 extends over 19 amino acids. Per germline, CDR1 SGHVT and CDR2 SQSDAQ. V shed 0 bases and J 4 bases; nucleotides not matched to a gene: 15. CDR3 nucleotides: TGTGCCAGCAGCTTAGCGTCCTGGTGGGGACAGCCTCTAAATCAGCCCCAGCATTTT. Amino acids: CASSLASWWGQPLNQPQHF.

The CDR3 nucleotides read TGCAGCCTCGGGGGGCAAGAGACCCAGTACTTC. This encodes CSLGGQETQYF. The chain carries TRBV29-1 and TRBJ2-5, with 7 nucleotides matching TRBD2. The CDR3 extends over 11 amino acids. Germline CDR1 SQVTM, CDR2 ANQGSEA. Unmatched junction bases numbered 2, after V lost 8 bases and J lost 2 bases.

DNA for the CDR3: TGTGCCAGCAGTAGTCCGGGACTATCCAAATACGAGCAGTACTTC. Its protein product is CASSSPGLSKYEQYF. This chain links TRBV6-5 with TRBJ2-7; TRBD2 agrees at 7 bases. Per the germline V gene, CDR1 is MNHEY and CDR2 is SVGAGI. With 5 bases clipped from V and 4 bases from J, the junction kept 11 bases outside the gene matches. The CDR3 extends over 15 amino acids.

The chain employs TRBV30 and TRBJ2-1; 8 positions agree with TRBD1. Germline CDR1 GTSNPN, CDR2 SVGIG (reference sequence). With 5 bases clipped from V and 4 bases from J, the junction kept 4 bases outside the gene matches. CDR3 length: 13 amino acids. Written as DNA, the CDR3 is TGTGCCTGGGGGCAGGGGGCTTACAATGAGCAGTTCTTC. This gives the protein CAWGQGAYNEQFF.

The rearrangement joins TRBV19 to TRBJ1-3; D is unresolved. The V end was cut by 8 bases, the J end by 1 base, with 12 bases between. CDR3 length equals 14 residues. Germline-derived CDR1 and CDR2 are LNHDA and SQIVND (reference sequence). The CDR3 nucleotides are TGTGCCAGTTGGCCCGTCGGGTCTGGAAACACCATATATTTT. Amino acid sequence: CASWPVGSGNTIYF.

This chain connects TRBV10-2 to TRBJ1-3; 7 nucleotides agree with TRBD1. The CDR3 contains 22 residues. The V segment lost 7 bases and the J segment 4 bases; nucleotides outside the gene matches: 31. Germline values: CDR1 WSHSY, CDR2 SAAADI. CDR3 loop: CASIFEARLGKGTDGFGNTIYF. In nucleotides, the CDR3 is TGCGCCAGCATTTTTGAAGCCCGCCTGGGAAAGGGGACAGACGGATTCGGAAACACCATATATTTT.